The entry below describes one T cell receptor (beta chain). What it binds is not known. Using immunoSEQ multiplex PCR, the repertoire was profiled, and TCRdb retains in-frame clones only, with some absent. The sample includes fewer than 400,000 clones, about 64% of them seen just once. The germline gives CDR1 KGHSH, CDR2 LQKENI. V lost 4 bases to trimming and J lost 3 bases; unmatched junction nucleotides: 0. The CDR3 length is 14 residues. The sample originates from a study of cytotoxic CD8 clonotypes in ibrutinib-treated CLL. Study outcomes and limitations: Shared public clonotypes were rare, and on treatment they either got smaller or stayed the same. Patients showed higher baseline clonality than age-matched healthy donors, and it tracked circulating CD8+ T-cell counts. Sustained-remission patients were sampled at different times than progressing patients were.

The sequence derives from a human donor with chronic lymphocytic leukemia. This chain uses TRBV18 with TRBJ2-5; 12 bases line up with TRBD2. The material was PBMCs, obtained after 36 months of ibrutinib treatment. The CDR3 protein is CASSRLAGEETQYF. The DNA of the CDR3 is TGTGCCAGCTCACGACTAGCGGGAGAAGAGACCCAGTACTTC. Full variable domain (missing parts from reference TRBV18 and TRBJ2-5): NAGVMQNPRHLVRRRGQEARLRCSPMKGHSHVYWYRQLPEEGLKFMVYLQKENIIDESGMPKERFSAEFPKEGPSILRIQQVVRGDSAAYFCASSRLAGEETQYFGPGTRLLVL.